Below are 29 T cell receptor beta chains sequenced from a single sample in a study of T cell repertoires in cytomegalovirus infection. These TCRs' antigens remain unknown. MiXCR, applied by TCRdb to the reads, yields one record per CDR3 protein. The sample lists about a million distinct CDR3 sequences, less than 40% occurring once. The sample was cultured CD8+ T cells from PBMCs, taken from culture after CMV antigen stimulation. Receptors were obtained from a human donor in good health (CMV status not recorded). Some clones in this sample may be carry-over from other donors' samples.

The chain combines TRBV19 with TRBJ1-1; tentative D call: TRBD1 (6 bases). Trimming cost V 6 bases and J 4 bases, with 18 bases left between them. The CDR3 is 15 amino acids. The germline V gene has CDR1 LNHDA and CDR2 SQIVND (reference sequence). The CDR3 coding sequence is TGTGCCAGTAGGCCTATGGGGGGGGCGAGCACTGAAGCTTTCTTT. It translates to CASRPMGGASTEAFF.

The gene calls are TRBV6-6 and TRBJ1-2; no reliable D call. This CDR3 has 13 amino acids. Trimming stripped 7 bases from V and 7 bases from J, with 16 bases between. CDR1 is MNHNY, CDR2 SVGAGI, per germline (reference sequence). CDR3 coding DNA: TGTGCCAGCACCTCGGGCCCTGCGAGTGGCTACACCTTC. As protein: CASTSGPASGYTF.

In this sample, this clonotype turned up a few times. The J gene is TRBJ2-3, the V gene TRBV29-1, with D possibly TRBD1 on 5 matching bases. CDR3 length: 14 residues. V dropped 7 bases and J dropped 3 bases, with 17 bases sitting between them. Germline assignment: CDR1 SQVTM and CDR2 ANQGSEA. This CDR3 reads CSATAIYGTDTQYF. The CDR3 DNA reads as TGCAGCGCGACAGCCATCTATGGGACAGATACGCAGTATTTT.

This clonotype came up a few times. V is TRBV29-1 and J is TRBJ1-1; D is undetermined. With 4 bases removed from V and 4 bases from J, the gap between germline ends came to 7 bases. Germline CDR1 reads SQVTM; CDR2 reads ANQGSEA. CDR3 length: 11 residues. The CDR3 loop is CSVGPSTEAFF. DNA for the CDR3: TGCAGCGTTGGCCCCAGCACTGAAGCTTTCTTT.

This clonotype was counted at least ten times. V is TRBV13 and J is TRBJ2-3; perhaps TRBD1 as D (5 bases). This CDR3 comprises 12 residues. Per germline, CDR1 PRHDT and CDR2 FYEKMQ (reference sequence). Trimming cost V 5 bases and J 10 bases, with 13 bases left between them. The CDR3 here is CASSQQGYAQYF. CDR3 in DNA: TGTGCCAGCAGCCAGCAGGGATATGCGCAGTATTTT.

The rearrangement joins TRBV7-9 to TRBJ2-5; the D is unclear. V lost 7 bases and J lost 2, with 14 bases in between. Germline V gives CDR1 SEHNR, CDR2 FQNEAQ (reference sequence). This CDR3 region has 14 residues. In DNA, the CDR3 is TGTGCCAGCACCTCTCGGGCCCAACAAGAGACCCAGTACTTC. Protein sequence: CASTSRAQQETQYF.

This clonotype was detected only a few times. The rearrangement links TRBV6-5 to TRBJ1-2; 10 bases are a match to TRBD1. The V segment lost 5 bases and the J segment 4 bases; nucleotides outside the gene matches: 7. In germline, CDR1 is MNHEY, CDR2 SVGAGI. This CDR3 is built from 15 residues. CDR3 sequence reads: CASSDRTGGSYGYTF. The CDR3 coding sequence is TGTGCCAGCAGTGATAGGACAGGGGGAAGCTATGGCTACACCTTC.

This clonotype was detected only a few times. The gene calls are TRBV25-1 and TRBJ1-4; D unresolved. CDR1 MGHDK and CDR2 SYGVNS come from the germline V gene. Trimming took off 1 base at V and 4 bases at J, with 10 bases between the two ends. The CDR3 is 15 residues long. The CDR3 here is CASSESNRLNEKLFF. CDR3 DNA sequence: TGTGCCAGCAGTGAATCTAACAGACTTAATGAAAAACTGTTTTTT.

The chain links TRBV6-2 or TRBV6-3 to TRBJ1-1; 10 positions agree with TRBD1. Germline CDR1 reads MNHEY; CDR2 reads SVGEGT. The CDR3 spans 16 residues. Trimming cost V 2 bases and J 4 bases; bases outside gene matches: 7. Here the CDR3 reads CASSYLQTGGGTEAFF. As DNA, the CDR3 is TGTGCCAGCAGTTACCTTCAGACAGGGGGCGGCACTGAAGCTTTCTTT.

The chain has TRBV20-1 and TRBJ1-6, with no clear D. V was cut by 0 bases and J by 13 bases, with 19 bases left in between. Looked up from germline, CDR1 is DFQATT and CDR2 is SNEGSKA (reference sequence). The CDR3 runs to 15 residues. The CDR3 is CSARDRGSYRPPLHF. For the CDR3, the DNA is TGCAGTGCTAGAGATCGAGGGTCCTATCGGCCGCCCCTCCACTTT.

CDR3 sequence reads: CSARGGTPFSSYEQYV. The CDR3 region has the DNA TGCAGTGCTAGAGGTGGGACTCCATTTAGCTCCTACGAGCAGTACGTC. The chain links TRBV20-1 to TRBJ2-7; D is perhaps TRBD2 (6 bases). The CDR3 has 16 amino acids. Germline values: CDR1 DFQATT, CDR2 SNEGSKA (reference sequence). V shed 1 base and J shed 0 bases, with 16 bases lying between them.

V usage is TRBV14 and J usage is TRBJ1-2; the D is unclear. Trimming cost V 4 bases and J 4 bases, with 19 bases left between them. The CDR3 sequence is 16 residues long. The germline V gene has CDR1 SGHDN and CDR2 FVKESK. The chain's CDR3 is CASSPAGKGIGYGYTF. The CDR3 nucleotides read TGTGCCAGCAGCCCCGCCGGAAAGGGAATCGGCTATGGCTACACCTTC.

Concerning this clonotype itself: This may come from a read error, since a much larger clone is one base off. The chain uses TRBV7-8 and TRBJ2-2; D ambiguous. CDR1 and CDR2 (germline): SGHVS, FQNEAQ. V was shortened by 2 bases and J by 0 bases, with 10 bases between the two germline ends. CDR3 length equals 16 residues. CDR3 DNA sequence: TGTGCCAGCAGCTTACCTGTCGACCCGAACACCGGGGAGCTGTTTTTT. This gives the protein CASSLPVDPNTGELFF.

V gene TRBV4-1 combines with J gene TRBJ2-3, with 12 bases lining up with TRBD2. V dropped 0 bases and J dropped 1; count of bases not matched to a gene: 14. This CDR3 region has 21 residues. The germline gives CDR1 MGHRA, CDR2 YSYEKL. This CDR3 is CASSQEFPGLAGRGRTDTQYF. The CDR3 bases are TGCGCCAGCAGCCAAGAGTTCCCGGGACTAGCGGGTAGAGGACGCACAGATACGCAGTATTTT.

This clonotype was counted many times. The V and J genes are TRBV11-2 and TRBJ2-1, with 9 bases identical to TRBD1. Germline assignment: CDR1 SGHAT and CDR2 FQNNGV. Trimming took 3 bases from V and 2 from J; bases not matched to a gene: 5. The CDR3 totals 16 residues. The CDR3 is CASSFPGQGTYNEQFF. The CDR3 coding sequence is TGTGCCAGCAGCTTCCCGGGACAGGGCACCTACAATGAGCAGTTCTTC.

The rearrangement joins TRBV5-6 to TRBJ1-1; a possible D gene is TRBD1 (6 bases). Deletions cut 6 bases from V and 2 bases from J, with 17 bases between. The CDR3 length is 15 residues. Germline V gene data show CDR1 as SGHDT and CDR2 as YYEEEE. Here the CDR3 reads CASKQDSLSNTEAFF. CDR3 DNA: TGTGCCAGCAAACAGGACAGCCTTTCAAACACTGAAGCTTTCTTT.

This clonotype has only a few counts. The V and J genes are TRBV15 and TRBJ1-2; D gene unclear. Germline CDR1 is LNHNV and CDR2 is YYDKDF (reference sequence). This CDR3 is built from 18 residues. V was clipped by 0 bases and J by 0 bases, with 17 bases between them. The CDR3 sequence is CATSRDAYSTLTNYGYTF. CDR3 nucleotides: TGTGCCACCAGCAGAGATGCCTACTCCACCCTCACTAACTATGGCTACACCTTC.

This clonotype has a single count. This rearrangement joins TRBV29-1 to TRBJ1-2; TRBD1 aligns across 9 bases. Unmatched junction bases numbered 3, after V lost 0 bases and J lost 4 bases. Germline V CDR1 and CDR2: SQVTM, ANQGSEA. The CDR3 consists of 14 residues. In DNA, the CDR3 is TGCAGCGTTGAAGAGGGACAGGGCCGCTATGGCTACACCTTC. Translation gives CSVEEGQGRYGYTF.

The CDR3 coding sequence is TGTGCCAGCAGCTCCAGGAGACAGGGGAAACTCTCTGGAAACACCATATATTTT. Protein sequence: CASSSRRQGKLSGNTIYF. J is TRBJ1-3 and V is TRBV5-6, with 8 nucleotides matching TRBD1. The CDR3 has 18 amino acids. Germline loops: CDR1 SGHDT, CDR2 YYEEEE. Trimming took 3 bases from V and 0 from J; bases not matched to a gene: 11.

This rearrangement joins TRBV28 to TRBJ2-1; TRBD1 aligns across 10 bases. There are 17 residues in the CDR3. Germline loops: CDR1 MDHEN, CDR2 SYDVKM. V gave up 3 bases and J gave up 1 base; unmatched junction bases: 6. The CDR3 sequence is CASSFQTGGESYNEQFF. CDR3 coding DNA: TGTGCCAGCAGTTTCCAGACAGGGGGCGAGTCCTACAATGAGCAGTTCTTC.

This clonotype occurred a few times. Since a much larger clone is just one base distant, this may be a read error. The genes are TRBV5-8 and TRBJ2-5; the match to TRBD1 covers 7 bases. The CDR3 has 14 amino acids. Germline V gene lookup returns CDR1 SGHTS and CDR2 YDEGEE. J lost 0 bases, V lost 2 bases, and 1 base had no gene match. As DNA, the CDR3 is TGTGCCAGCAGCTTTACAGGGGACCAAGAGACCCAGTACTTC. Its translation is CASSFTGDQETQYF.

This clonotype appeared a few times. The rearrangement links TRBV11-2 to TRBJ2-7; possible D gene TRBD2, 5 bases. CDR1 SGHAT and CDR2 FQNNGV come from the germline V gene. This CDR3 has 12 amino acids. V lost 5 bases to trimming and J lost 5 bases, with 10 bases between them. The CDR3 DNA follows: TGTGCCAGCAGCGGCGGGCCTGACGAGCAGTACTTC. Its translation: CASSGGPDEQYF.

V usage is TRBV12-3 or TRBV12-4 and J usage is TRBJ1-1; TRBD1 matches 10 bases. V was clipped by 3 bases and J by 0 bases; unmatched bases: 19. This CDR3 region has 21 residues. The CDR3 reads CASSFNPLGQGISPLNTEAFF. CDR3 nucleotides: TGTGCCAGCAGTTTTAACCCTCTGGGACAGGGGATCTCTCCTTTGAACACTGAAGCTTTCTTT.

DNA of the CDR3: TGTGCCAGCAGTTCCACAGGGTACATGAACACTGAAGCTTTCTTT. Its protein product is CASSSTGYMNTEAFF. This chain uses TRBV6-6 with TRBJ1-1; D is perhaps TRBD1 (6 bases). Trimming removed 4 bases at V and 0 bases at J, with 12 bases between. This CDR3 contains 15 residues. Germline CDR1 and CDR2: MNHNY and SVGAGI (reference sequence).

The chain combines TRBV29-1 with TRBJ1-2, with D possibly matching TRBD1 (5 bases). V was trimmed by 4 bases and J by 6 bases, leaving 15 bases between them. This CDR3 is built from 13 residues. Germline lookup yields CDR1 SQVTM and CDR2 ANQGSEA. The CDR3 DNA follows: TGCAGCGTTGGGAGGGAGGGGTGGCATGGCTACACCTTC. It codes for CSVGREGWHGYTF.

V usage is TRBV28 and J usage is TRBJ1-2; D gene unclear. Trimming cost V 6 bases and J 1 base, with 21 bases left between them. Germline V lookup: CDR1 MDHEN, CDR2 SYDVKM. The length of the CDR3 is 17 residues. The chain's CDR3 is CASSSSMDFTINYGYTF. CDR3 in DNA: TGTGCCAGCAGCTCATCTATGGATTTTACCATTAACTATGGCTACACCTTC.

This clonotype showed up many times. One end of the junction fails to match germline, which may point to a read error. This rearrangement joins TRBV4-1 to TRBJ1-1; D is uncertain. The CDR3 runs 13 residues. The germline gives CDR1 MGHRA, CDR2 YSYEKL. CDR3 sequence reads: CASSQVMNTEAFF. For the CDR3, the DNA is TGTGCCAGCAGCCAAGTCATGAACACTGAAGCTTTCTTT.

The chain uses TRBV6-1 and TRBJ2-1; 9 nucleotides agree with TRBD1. V was clipped by 6 bases and J by 5 bases; unmatched bases: 11. Germline CDR1 reads MNHNS; CDR2 reads SASEGT. The CDR3 consists of 16 residues. CDR3 in amino acids: CASSRGTGRVDNEQFF. CDR3 DNA: TGTGCCAGCAGCCGCGGGACAGGGAGGGTGGACAATGAGCAGTTCTTC.

This clonotype has only a few counts. The chain links TRBV6-1 to TRBJ2-7, with D uncertain. V was clipped by 1 base and J by 3 bases, with 16 bases between them. CDR1 and CDR2 (germline): MNHNS, SASEGT. The CDR3 length is 16 residues. CDR3: CASSEGTRPKFYEQYV. DNA for the CDR3: TGTGCCAGCAGTGAAGGTACCAGGCCTAAATTCTACGAGCAGTACGTC.